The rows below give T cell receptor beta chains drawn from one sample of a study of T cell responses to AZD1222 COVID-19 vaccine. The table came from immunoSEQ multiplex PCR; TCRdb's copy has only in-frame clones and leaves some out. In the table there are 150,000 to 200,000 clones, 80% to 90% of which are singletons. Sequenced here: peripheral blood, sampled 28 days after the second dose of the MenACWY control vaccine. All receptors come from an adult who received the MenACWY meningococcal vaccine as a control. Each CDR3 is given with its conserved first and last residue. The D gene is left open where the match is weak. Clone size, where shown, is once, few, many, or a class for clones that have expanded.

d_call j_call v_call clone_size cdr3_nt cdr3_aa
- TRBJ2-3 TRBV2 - TGTGCCAGCAGCAAAGCACCTTCTAGCACAGATACGCAGTATTTT CASSKAPSSTDTQYF
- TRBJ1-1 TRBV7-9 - TGTGCCAGCAGACTGGGGGTGAACACTGAAGCTTTCTTT CASRLGVNTEAFF
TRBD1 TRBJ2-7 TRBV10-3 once TGTGCCATCAGGGTAGGGACAGCCTACGAGCAGTACTTC CAIRVGTAYEQYF
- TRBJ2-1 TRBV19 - TGTGCCAGTAGTATAGATCGTCGGGGTCTGGGTGAGCAGTTCTTC CASSIDRRGLGEQFF
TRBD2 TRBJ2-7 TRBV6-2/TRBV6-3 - TGTGCCAGCAGTTGGACTAGCGGGAGGGACGAGCAGTACTTC CASSWTSGRDEQYF
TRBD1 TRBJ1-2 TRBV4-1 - TGCGCCAGCAGCCAACTAACAGGGGGGATCGATGGCTACACCTTC CASSQLTGGIDGYTF
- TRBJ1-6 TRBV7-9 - TGTGCCAGCAGCTCCCTAGGAGGGCCTAATTCACCCCTCCACTTT CASSSLGGPNSPLHF
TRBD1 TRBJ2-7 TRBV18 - TGTGCCAGCTCGTCCGGGACAGGGTCCGTCGAGCAGTACTTC CASSSGTGSVEQYF
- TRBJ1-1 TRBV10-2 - TGCGCCAGCAAGGGGCAGGGTGACACTGAAGCTTTCTTT CASKGQGDTEAFF
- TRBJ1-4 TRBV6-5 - TGTGCCAGCAGTTACCACGGTGAAAAACTGTTTTTT CASSYHGEKLFF
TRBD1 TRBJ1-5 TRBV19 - TGTGCCAGTAGCCATATAACAGGGGGGAATCAGCCCCAGCATTTT CASSHITGGNQPQHF
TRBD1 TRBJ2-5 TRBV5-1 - TGCGCCAGCAGCTATGGGACAGCCCAAGAGACCCAGTACTTC CASSYGTAQETQYF
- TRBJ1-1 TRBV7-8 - TGTGCCAGCAGCTTGGTTGGGACACTTGAAGCTTTCTTT CASSLVGTLEAFF
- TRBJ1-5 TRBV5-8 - TGTGCCAGCAGCTGGGACCCCAATCAGCCCCAGCATTTT CASSWDPNQPQHF
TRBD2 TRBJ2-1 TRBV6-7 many TGTGCCACCCCTAGCGGGGGAAGCTCCTACAATGAGCAGTTCTTC CATPSGGSSYNEQFF
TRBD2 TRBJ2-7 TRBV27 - TGTGCCAGCAGTATGGTACCGGGACTAGCCTACGAGCAGTACTTC CASSMVPGLAYEQYF
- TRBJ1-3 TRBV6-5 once TGTGCCAGCAGCCAGGATCTTAAAAACACCATATATTTT CASSQDLKNTIYF
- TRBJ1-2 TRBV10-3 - TGTGCCATCAATCAAAAAGGCTATGGCTACACCTTC CAINQKGYGYTF
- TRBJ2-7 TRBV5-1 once TGCGCCAGCAGCTTGGCCCTAGCATACGAGCAGTACTTC CASSLALAYEQYF
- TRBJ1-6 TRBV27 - TGTGCCAGCCGTGCTGAGGGTTTTAGAGGTTCACCCCTCCACTTT CASRAEGFRGSPLHF
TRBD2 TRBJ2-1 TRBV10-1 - TGCGCCAGCAGCCCCTCTAGCGGGAGGCTCGATGAGCAGTTCTTC CASSPSSGRLDEQFF
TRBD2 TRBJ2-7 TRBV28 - TGTGCCAGCAGTTCCCTCACTAGCGGGAGGGGCGAGCAGTACTTC CASSSLTSGRGEQYF
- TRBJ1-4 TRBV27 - TGTGCCAGCAGTCTCCCTGGCAGGAATGAAAAACTGTTTTTT CASSLPGRNEKLFF
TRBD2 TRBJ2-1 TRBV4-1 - TGCGCCAGCAGCCCCGGGACTAGCGGATACAATGAGCAGTTCTTC CASSPGTSGYNEQFF